This is a list of T cell receptor beta chains from one sample in a study of neurological immune-mediated disorders. TCRdb re-called the 5' RACE reads with MiXCR, one entry per CDR3 protein. The table records 93,000 or so distinct CDR3 sequences, about 10% of them present only once. Sample: PBMCs. These receptors were taken from a female donor with HTLV-1-associated myelopathy (HAM/TSP). The CDR3 runs from the conserved cysteine through the conserved F or W. Size values are once, few and many counts, or a class for expanded clones, and some rows have none.

v_call: TRBV6-5
clone_size: many
j_call: TRBJ2-7
cdr3_length: 13
cdr3_aa: CASSAGLAGQQYF

v_call: TRBV18
clone_size: many
j_call: TRBJ2-3
cdr3_length: 13
cdr3_aa: CASSPTVADTQYF

v_call: TRBV2
clone_size: many
j_call: TRBJ2-7
cdr3_length: 12
cdr3_aa: CASSTGVGEQYF

v_call: TRBV12-3/TRBV12-4
clone_size: many
j_call: TRBJ2-2
cdr3_length: 16
cdr3_aa: CASSPGQGIMTGELFF

v_call: TRBV12-5
clone_size: many
j_call: TRBJ2-1
cdr3_length: 20
cdr3_aa: CASGLPLQGQGRSSYNEQFF

v_call: TRBV5-6
clone_size: many
j_call: TRBJ2-2
cdr3_length: 16
cdr3_aa: CASSLAGQGRTGELFF

v_call: TRBV20-1
clone_size: few
j_call: TRBJ2-2
cdr3_length: 16
cdr3_aa: CSARGEGGLGTGELFF

v_call: TRBV7-3
clone_size: many
j_call: TRBJ2-6
cdr3_length: 15
cdr3_aa: CASSPRESGANVLTF

v_call: TRBV2
clone_size: few
j_call: TRBJ2-7
cdr3_length: 10
cdr3_aa: CASSTYEQYF

v_call: TRBV7-9
clone_size: many
j_call: TRBJ2-7
cdr3_length: 14
cdr3_aa: CASSLGYVTYEQYF

v_call: TRBV27
clone_size: many
j_call: TRBJ2-7
cdr3_length: 13
cdr3_aa: CASSPLAGMEQYF

v_call: TRBV15
clone_size: many
j_call: TRBJ2-6
cdr3_length: 16
cdr3_aa: CATRADGFSGANVLTF

v_call: TRBV28
clone_size: many
j_call: TRBJ2-7
cdr3_length: 12
cdr3_aa: CASSGLPYEQYF

v_call: TRBV5-1
clone_size: many
j_call: TRBJ2-3
cdr3_length: 15
cdr3_aa: CASVTVAGGTDTQYF

v_call: TRBV5-1
clone_size: many
j_call: TRBJ1-2
cdr3_length: 14
cdr3_aa: CASSSRQGAYGYTF

v_call: TRBV7-9
clone_size: many
j_call: TRBJ1-2
cdr3_length: 14
cdr3_aa: CASSSLTIDDGYTF

v_call: TRBV30
clone_size: -
j_call: TRBJ2-6
cdr3_length: 12
cdr3_aa: CAVTGFLDVLTF

v_call: TRBV20-1
clone_size: many
j_call: TRBJ2-1
cdr3_length: 14
cdr3_aa: CSASKGGTYNEQFF

v_call: TRBV20-1
clone_size: many
j_call: TRBJ2-3
cdr3_length: 14
cdr3_aa: CSAGGRGQADTQYF

v_call: TRBV20-1
clone_size: many
j_call: TRBJ2-3
cdr3_length: 17
cdr3_aa: CSARDLAGGPSADTQYF

v_call: TRBV5-1
clone_size: few
j_call: TRBJ2-1
cdr3_length: 16
cdr3_aa: CASSLGTGRAYNEQFF

v_call: TRBV25-1
clone_size: many
j_call: TRBJ2-7
cdr3_length: 16
cdr3_aa: CASNRTTQQDSYEQYF

v_call: TRBV5-1
clone_size: many
j_call: TRBJ2-3
cdr3_length: 15
cdr3_aa: CASSLGHRRTDTQYF

v_call: TRBV9
clone_size: many
j_call: TRBJ2-3
cdr3_length: 18
cdr3_aa: CASSKWGDWARSSDTQYF

v_call: TRBV5-1
clone_size: many
j_call: TRBJ2-6
cdr3_length: 15
cdr3_aa: CASIQGAGGANVLTF

v_call: TRBV5-1
clone_size: many
j_call: TRBJ2-7
cdr3_length: 15
cdr3_aa: CASSSEPGPNYEQYF

v_call: TRBV3-1
clone_size: -
j_call: TRBJ2-3
cdr3_length: 16
cdr3_aa: CASSQVGTSETDTQYF